This entry is about one T cell receptor beta chain. This sample is drawn from a study of cytotoxic CD8 clonotypes in ibrutinib-treated CLL. Overall study context: Of the patients, about a dozen were relapsed/refractory, roughly 16 treatment-naive and under 18 IGHV unmutated. The study recorded mean values of almost 260,000 productive templates and under 100,000 productive rearrangements per sample.

Trimming left V 0 bases short and J 3 bases short, with 14 bases between. Germline V gives CDR1 LGHNA, CDR2 YNFKEQ. This CDR3 has 16 residues. Target depth was 1 in 200,000 to 1 in 1 million T cells, about 10x per clonotype. TCRdb keeps only in-frame clones here, not all; method: immunoSEQ multiplex PCR. The top ten clones hold about an eighth of a sample with over 150,000 clones, around 72% of them seen once. The sample in question was PBMCs, obtained after 24 months of ibrutinib treatment. The gene calls are TRBV4-2 and TRBJ1-2; D gene uncertain. This receptor was taken from a human donor with chronic lymphocytic leukemia. DNA for the CDR3: TGTGCCAGCAGCCAAGACTTCATCGGTTCAGACTATGGCTACACCTTC. Translation: CASSQDFIGSDYGYTF.